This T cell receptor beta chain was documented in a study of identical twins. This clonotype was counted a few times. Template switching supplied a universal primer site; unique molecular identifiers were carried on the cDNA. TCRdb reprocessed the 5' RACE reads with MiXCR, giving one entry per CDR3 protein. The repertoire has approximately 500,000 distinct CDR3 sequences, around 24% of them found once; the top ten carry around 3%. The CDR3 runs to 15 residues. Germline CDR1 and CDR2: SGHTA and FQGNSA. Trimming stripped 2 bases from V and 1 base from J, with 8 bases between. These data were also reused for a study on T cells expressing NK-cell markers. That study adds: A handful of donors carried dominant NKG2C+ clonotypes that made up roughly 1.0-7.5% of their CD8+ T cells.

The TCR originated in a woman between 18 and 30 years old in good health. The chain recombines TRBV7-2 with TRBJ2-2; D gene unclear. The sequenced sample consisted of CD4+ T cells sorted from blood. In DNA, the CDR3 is TGTGCCAGCAGCTTACACCCAAGGAACACCGGGGAGCTGTTTTTT. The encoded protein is CASSLHPRNTGELFF.